Each of the 27 T cell receptor beta chains below was sequenced from the same sample in a study of T cell repertoires in cytomegalovirus infection. TCRdb used MiXCR to reprocess the reads, holding one entry per CDR3 protein. The repertoire holds around 210,000 distinct CDR3 sequences, with 5% to 8.5% as singletons. Material for sequencing was PBMCs. The receptor set was obtained from a human donor in good health (CMV status not recorded). Some clones in this sample may be carry-over from other donors' samples.

This clonotype was recorded at least ten times. V usage is TRBV7-2 and J usage is TRBJ2-2; D call uncertain. Germline V gene sequence: CDR1 SGHTA, CDR2 FQGNSA. The CDR3 is made up of 14 amino acids. V lost 1 base and J 3 bases, leaving 6 bases between the germline ends. Here the CDR3 DNA reads TGTGCCAGCAGCTTAGTGCTCCACACCGGGGAGCTGTTTTTT. Protein sequence: CASSLVLHTGELFF.

This clonotype was seen at least ten times. The chain recombines TRBV12-5 with TRBJ2-1; no definite D call. Trimming removed 5 bases at V and 6 bases at J, with 8 bases between. CDR3 length: 12 residues. Germline values: CDR1 LGHNT, CDR2 FRNRAP. The chain's CDR3 is CASGLSFNEQFF. Written as DNA, the CDR3 is TGTGCTAGTGGTCTCTCGTTCAATGAGCAGTTCTTC.

This clonotype was observed many times. This chain uses TRBV11-2 with TRBJ2-6, with D possibly being TRBD1 (6 bases). V lost 6 bases, J lost 0 bases, and 9 bases lay in between. Germline CDR1 reads SGHAT; CDR2 reads FQNNGV. The length of the CDR3 is 15 residues. The CDR3 loop reads CASRVGGSGANVLTF. Here the CDR3 DNA reads TGTGCCAGCAGAGTAGGGGGCTCTGGGGCCAACGTCCTGACTTTC.

At least ten counts were recorded for this clonotype. The rearrangement links TRBV7-2 to TRBJ1-2; 7 nucleotides agree with TRBD1. CDR3 length equals 15 residues. Germline V gives CDR1 SGHTA, CDR2 FQGNSA. The V and J ends lost 5 bases and 5 bases, in that order; junction bases with no gene match: 11. In DNA form, the CDR3 reads TGTGCCAGCAGCCCCCGCACAGGGGCAGGGTATGGCTACACCTTC. Protein: CASSPRTGAGYGYTF.

This clonotype was seen repeatedly, ten times or more. This chain connects TRBV18 to TRBJ2-5, with 10 bases identical to TRBD2. Germline lookup yields CDR1 KGHSH and CDR2 LQKENI. Unmatched junction bases numbered 8, after V lost 6 bases and J lost 4 bases. This CDR3 is built from 15 residues. This chain's CDR3 is CASSQGLATSETQYF. For the CDR3, the DNA is TGTGCCAGCTCCCAGGGACTAGCGACGTCAGAGACCCAGTACTTC.

In this sample, this clonotype turned up many times. V is TRBV20-1 and J is TRBJ2-3, with 7 bases fitting TRBD2. CDR3 length equals 15 residues. V was clipped by 6 bases and J by 4 bases; unmatched bases: 13. Germline CDR1 DFQATT, CDR2 SNEGSKA (reference sequence). CDR3 sequence: CSAQSRGVMADTQYF. In nucleotides, the CDR3 is TGCAGTGCCCAAAGTCGGGGGGTGATGGCAGATACGCAGTATTTT.

This clonotype was counted many times. This sequence joins TRBV6-6 and TRBJ2-6, with D perhaps given as TRBD1 or TRBD2 (6 bases each). CDR3 size: 15 residues. Germline V lookup: CDR1 MNHNY, CDR2 SVGAGI (reference sequence). Trimming removed 11 bases at V and 0 bases at J, with 14 bases between. The CDR3 region is CAGGRILSGANVLTF. CDR3 nucleotide sequence: TGTGCCGGGGGGCGGATTCTCTCTGGGGCCAACGTCCTGACTTTC.

This clonotype was picked up many times. V is TRBV7-2 and J is TRBJ2-2, with 11 bases lining up with TRBD2. The V gene end was trimmed by 4 bases and the J gene end by 4 bases; junction bases not matched to a gene: 2. The germline V gene has CDR1 SGHTA and CDR2 FQGNSA. The length of the CDR3 is 15 residues. The DNA of the CDR3 is TGTGCCAGCAGCTCACTAGCGGGGGTCACCGGGGAGCTGTTTTTT. It is translated as CASSSLAGVTGELFF. Variable domain in full (rest from reference TRBV7-2 and TRBJ2-2): GAGVSQSPSNKVTEKGKDVELRCDPISGHTALYWYRQSLGQGLEFLIYFQGNSAPDKSGLPSDRFSAERTGGSVSTLTIQRTQQEDSAVYLCASSSLAGVTGELFFGEGSRLTVL.

This clonotype was seen at least ten times. The rearrangement uses TRBV7-2 and TRBJ2-1, with D unresolved. Looked up from germline, CDR1 is SGHTA and CDR2 is FQGNSA. V lost 5 bases to trimming and J lost 9 bases, with 8 bases between them. CDR3 size: 11 residues. Here the CDR3 reads CASSPFREQFF. DNA of the CDR3: TGTGCCAGCAGCCCCTTTCGTGAGCAGTTCTTC.

There are many counts of this clonotype. The rearrangement links TRBV20-1 to TRBJ2-5; D possibly corresponds to TRBD2 (5 bases). V was trimmed by 2 bases and J by 5 bases, leaving 12 bases between them. The germline gives CDR1 DFQATT, CDR2 SNEGSKA (reference sequence). The CDR3 totals 13 residues. The CDR3 coding sequence is TGCAGTGCTAGACAACGGGGTCTGGAGACCCAGTACTTC. Residues: CSARQRGLETQYF.

This clonotype has a count of ten or more. The V gene is TRBV7-6, the J gene TRBJ1-1, with D possibly matching TRBD1 (6 bases). The germline V gene has CDR1 SGHVS and CDR2 FNYEAQ. The V end was cut by 0 bases, the J end by 1 base, with 6 bases between. The CDR3 has 14 amino acids. The CDR3 loop reads CASSLAGANTEAFF. In DNA form, the CDR3 reads TGTGCCAGCAGCTTAGCGGGGGCGAACACTGAAGCTTTCTTT.

This clonotype came up many times. The chain combines TRBV2 with TRBJ2-7; TRBD2 might be the D (6 bases). Germline CDR1 is SNHLY and CDR2 is FYNNEI. The V end was cut by 6 bases, the J end by 6 bases, with 15 bases between. There are 13 residues in the CDR3. DNA of the CDR3: TGTGCCAGCAGCGCCGGTGGAGGGGCCGAGCAGTACTTC. This encodes CASSAGGGAEQYF.

This clonotype was detected ten times or more. The chain uses TRBV11-2 and TRBJ1-2; 7 bases align to TRBD1. V shed 4 bases and J 4 bases; nucleotides not matched to a gene: 12. The CDR3 consists of 16 residues. Looked up from germline, CDR1 is SGHAT and CDR2 is FQNNGV. Here the CDR3 reads CASSSRGTAYVYGYTF. Here the CDR3 DNA reads TGTGCCAGCAGCTCTCGGGGGACAGCTTACGTCTATGGCTACACCTTC.

This clonotype was seen many times. The chain employs TRBV6-2 or TRBV6-3 and TRBJ2-1; possibly TRBD2 for D (5 bases). Germline values: CDR1 MNHEY, CDR2 SVGEGT. This CDR3 region has 15 residues. The V end was cut by 6 bases, the J end by 7 bases, with 19 bases between. CDR3 in amino acids: CASRTLSGSANEQFF. The CDR3 DNA is TGTGCCAGCAGGACCTTGAGCGGCAGCGCGAATGAGCAGTTCTTC.

This clonotype was found many times. The rearrangement joins TRBV7-2 to TRBJ1-2, with a weak D call TRBD1 (6 bases). Germline V gene sequence: CDR1 SGHTA, CDR2 FQGNSA. The CDR3 runs 16 residues. Between the trimmed V and J ends, which lost 2 bases and 10 bases, there was a span of 23 bases. The CDR3, as DNA: TGTGCCAGCAGCTTAAGGCCAGGGGCTGGAACGTGGGACTACACCTTC. Translated: CASSLRPGAGTWDYTF.

This clonotype was seen at least ten times. The chain recombines TRBV7-9 with TRBJ1-3; D unclear. The CDR3 consists of 15 residues. The ends were cut back, 4 bases at V and 4 bases at J, with 14 bases in the middle. Germline V gene data show CDR1 as SEHNR and CDR2 as FQNEAQ (reference sequence). CDR3 coding DNA: TGTGCCAGCAGCTCGAGAGGGATTTCCGGAAACACCATATATTTT. Protein: CASSSRGISGNTIYF. Supplemented by reference TRBV7-9 and TRBJ1-3, the full variable domain reads DTGVSQNPRHKITKRGQNVTFRCDPISEHNRLYWYRQTLGQGPEFLTYFQNEAQLEKSRLLSDRFSAERPKGSFSTLEIQRTEQGDSAMYLCASSSRGISGNTIYFGEGSWLTVV.

In its sample, this clonotype was seen many times. The chain joins TRBV2 to TRBJ2-5; D gene unclear. The CDR3 spans 12 residues. Deletions cut 0 bases from V and 5 bases from J, with 4 bases between. Germline CDR1 and CDR2: SNHLY and FYNNEI. CDR3 sequence (DNA): TGTGCCAGCAGTGAAGCGGCCGAGACCCAGTACTTC. Translation gives CASSEAAETQYF.

This clonotype has ten or more counts. The rearrangement links TRBV7-9 to TRBJ2-1; D is possibly TRBD1 (6 bases). The CDR3 is 13 amino acids. Germline CDR1 reads SEHNR; CDR2 reads FQNEAQ (reference sequence). Between the trimmed V and J ends, which lost 3 bases and 9 bases, there was a span of 12 bases. The CDR3 region is CASSFTGLGEQFF. The CDR3 DNA sequence: TGTGCCAGCAGCTTCACAGGGCTCGGTGAGCAGTTCTTC.

V usage is TRBV10-3 and J usage is TRBJ2-3; D might be TRBD1 (5 bases). The germline CDR1 and CDR2 sequences are ENHRY and SYGVKD. The V end lost 7 bases, the J end lost 2 bases, and 10 bases lay between the germline ends. The CDR3 covers 13 residues. In DNA form, the CDR3 reads TGTGCCATCAAGGGGTCAGACACAGATACGCAGTATTTT. Translation: CAIKGSDTDTQYF.

This clonotype was observed many times. This chain uses TRBV3-1 with TRBJ2-7; 8 bases agree with TRBD2. Germline CDR1 is LGHDT and CDR2 is YNNKEL (reference sequence). The CDR3 extends over 13 amino acids. The J segment lost 2 bases and the V segment lost 3 bases, leaving 0 bases of the junction unmatched. The CDR3 DNA is TGTGCCAGCAGCCAGCGGGGGGCCTACGAGCAGTACTTC. Translation gives CASSQRGAYEQYF.

In its sample, this clonotype was seen many times. The V call is TRBV7-8, the J call TRBJ2-7, with 8 bases lining up with TRBD2. The germline gives CDR1 SGHVS, CDR2 FQNEAQ. This CDR3 spans 16 amino acids. The V segment lost 1 base and the J segment 2 bases; nucleotides outside the gene matches: 7. The CDR3 sequence: CASSLVRSLAAYEQYF. The CDR3 DNA reads TGTGCCAGCAGCTTAGTCAGATCACTAGCGGCCTACGAGCAGTACTTC.

The CDR3 loop is CASSLAAGNNEKLFF. CDR3 coding DNA: TGTGCCAGCAGCTTGGCTGCAGGCAATAATGAAAAACTGTTTTTT. The rearrangement uses TRBV5-5 and TRBJ1-4; D gene ambiguous. With 0 bases removed from V and 4 bases from J, the gap between germline ends came to 10 bases. The CDR3 length is 15 residues. Looked up from germline, CDR1 is SGHKS and CDR2 is YYEKEE (reference sequence).

This clonotype was seen at least ten times. The chain employs TRBV7-2 and TRBJ1-1; 8 bases align to TRBD1. V trimming: 5 bases; J trimming: 1 base; junction bases outside the gene matches: 6. Germline V lookup: CDR1 SGHTA, CDR2 FQGNSA. The CDR3 covers 15 residues. The CDR3 nucleotides are TGTGCCAGCAGCCACATCGGACAGGGGAACACTGAAGCTTTCTTT. Translated: CASSHIGQGNTEAFF.

Many counts were recorded for this clonotype. The chain uses TRBV27 and TRBJ1-5; D not resolved. The CDR3 has 17 residues. CDR1 and CDR2 from the germline V gene are MNHEY and SMNVEV (reference sequence). Deletions cut 5 bases from V and 3 bases from J, with 20 bases between. The CDR3 sequence is CASSPGPGLYPNQPQHF. DNA for the CDR3: TGTGCCAGCAGTCCCGGGCCCGGTCTATACCCCAATCAGCCCCAGCATTTT.

This clonotype showed up many times. The chain links TRBV20-1 to TRBJ2-5, with 8 nucleotides matching TRBD2. CDR1 DFQATT and CDR2 SNEGSKA come from the germline V gene (reference sequence). V dropped 8 bases and J dropped 2; count of bases not matched to a gene: 7. The CDR3 totals 13 residues. In DNA form, the CDR3 reads TGCAGTACGGTCGGGGGGGATCAAGAGACCCAGTACTTC. It specifies CSTVGGDQETQYF.

This clonotype was observed a handful of times. The CDR3 region is CASSSDRTQYF. The CDR3 region has the DNA TGTGCCAGCAGCTCGGATCGAACCCAGTACTTC. V gene TRBV11-2 combines with J gene TRBJ2-5; no definite D call. The CDR3 has 11 residues. V was shortened by 4 bases and J by 8 bases, with 8 bases between the two germline ends. Germline V CDR1 and CDR2: SGHAT, FQNNGV.

As for this clonotype: A much larger clone differs from this one at a single base, so this may be a read error. The DNA for the CDR3 is TGCAGTGCTAGTGGGACAGGGATGGTTAACACTGAAACTTTCTTT. It codes for CSASGTGMVNTETFF. This chain links TRBV20-1 with TRBJ1-1; TRBD1 matches at 9 bases. Germline assignment: CDR1 DFQATT and CDR2 SNEGSKA (reference sequence). This CDR3 region has 15 residues.